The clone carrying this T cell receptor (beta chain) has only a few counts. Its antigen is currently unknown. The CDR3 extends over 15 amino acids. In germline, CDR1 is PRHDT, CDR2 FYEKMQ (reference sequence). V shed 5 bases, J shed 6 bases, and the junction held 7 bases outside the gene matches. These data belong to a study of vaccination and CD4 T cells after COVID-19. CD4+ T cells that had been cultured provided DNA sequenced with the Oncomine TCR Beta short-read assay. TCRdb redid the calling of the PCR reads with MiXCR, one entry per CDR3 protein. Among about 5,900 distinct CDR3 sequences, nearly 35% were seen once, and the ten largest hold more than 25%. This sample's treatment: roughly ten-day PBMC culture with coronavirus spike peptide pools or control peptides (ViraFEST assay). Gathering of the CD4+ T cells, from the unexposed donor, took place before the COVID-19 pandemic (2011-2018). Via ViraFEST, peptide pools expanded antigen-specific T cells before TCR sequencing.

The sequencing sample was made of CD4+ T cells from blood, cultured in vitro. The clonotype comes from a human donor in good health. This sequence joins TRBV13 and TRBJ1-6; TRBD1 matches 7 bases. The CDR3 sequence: CASSPRDSLNSPLHF. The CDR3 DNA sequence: TGTGCCAGCAGCCCCCGGGACAGCCTTAATTCACCCCTCCACTTT.